This entry concerns a single T cell receptor beta chain. This entry comes from a study of blood T cell repertoires in COVID-19. Across the study: T cells, B-cell-depleted T cells, or PBMCs supplied cDNA or gDNA.

V lost 6 bases, J lost 4 bases, and 4 bases stayed unmatched. Germline V gene lookup returns CDR1 MNHEY and CDR2 SVGAGI. CDR3 size: 14 residues. TCRdb's copy holds only in-frame clones and misses some; the assay was immunoSEQ multiplex PCR. The data show roughly 90,000 clones, approximately 86% seen once. V is TRBV6-5 and J is TRBJ1-5; 9 bases are shared with TRBD1. Material for sequencing was peripheral blood. This receptor was obtained from a man aged 40-55 years with acute or convalescent COVID-19. The CDR3 sequence is CASRRQGGNQPQHF. The CDR3 DNA is TGTGCCAGCAGAAGACAGGGGGGAAATCAGCCCCAGCATTTT.